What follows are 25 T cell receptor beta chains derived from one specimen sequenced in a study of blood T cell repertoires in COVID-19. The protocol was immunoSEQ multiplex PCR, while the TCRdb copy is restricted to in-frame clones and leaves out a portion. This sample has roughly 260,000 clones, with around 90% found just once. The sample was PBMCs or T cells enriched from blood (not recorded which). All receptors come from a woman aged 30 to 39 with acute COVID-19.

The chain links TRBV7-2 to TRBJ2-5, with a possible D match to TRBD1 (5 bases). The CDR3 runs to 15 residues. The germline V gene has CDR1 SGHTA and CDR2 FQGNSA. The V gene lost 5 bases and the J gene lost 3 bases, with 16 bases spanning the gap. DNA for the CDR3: TGTGCCAGCAGCCGCTTACGACAGTCTAAAGAGACCCAGTACTTC. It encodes CASSRLRQSKETQYF.

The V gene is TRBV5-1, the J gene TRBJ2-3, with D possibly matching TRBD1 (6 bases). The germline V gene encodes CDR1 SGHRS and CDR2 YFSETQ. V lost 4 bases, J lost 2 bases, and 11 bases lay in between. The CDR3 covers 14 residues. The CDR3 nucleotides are TGCGCCAGCAGCCAATGGACAGCCACAGATACGCAGTATTTT. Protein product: CASSQWTATDTQYF.

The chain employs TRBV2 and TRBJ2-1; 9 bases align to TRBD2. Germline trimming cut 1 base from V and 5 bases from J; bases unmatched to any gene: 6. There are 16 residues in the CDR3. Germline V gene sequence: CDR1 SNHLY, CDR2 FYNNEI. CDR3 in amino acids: CASSEEEASGDNEQFF. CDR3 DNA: TGTGCCAGCAGTGAAGAAGAAGCTAGCGGGGACAATGAGCAGTTCTTC.

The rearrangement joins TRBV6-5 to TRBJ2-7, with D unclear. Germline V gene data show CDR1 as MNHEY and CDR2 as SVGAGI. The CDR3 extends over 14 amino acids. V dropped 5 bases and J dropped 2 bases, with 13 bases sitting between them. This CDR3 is CASSPRVPPYEQYF. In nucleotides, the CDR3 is TGTGCCAGCAGTCCCCGGGTCCCTCCCTACGAGCAGTACTTC.

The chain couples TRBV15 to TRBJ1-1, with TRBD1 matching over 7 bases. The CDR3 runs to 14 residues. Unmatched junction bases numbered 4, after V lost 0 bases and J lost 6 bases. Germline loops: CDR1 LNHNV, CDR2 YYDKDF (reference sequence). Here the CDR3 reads CATSRDLTGAEAFF. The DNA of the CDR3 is TGTGCCACCAGCAGAGATCTTACAGGGGCTGAAGCTTTCTTT.

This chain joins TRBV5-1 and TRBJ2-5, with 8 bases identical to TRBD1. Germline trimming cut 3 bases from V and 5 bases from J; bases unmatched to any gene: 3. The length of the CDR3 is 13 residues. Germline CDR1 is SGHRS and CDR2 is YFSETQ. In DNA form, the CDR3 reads TGCGCCAGCAGCTGGACAGGGTGGGAGACCCAGTACTTC. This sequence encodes CASSWTGWETQYF.

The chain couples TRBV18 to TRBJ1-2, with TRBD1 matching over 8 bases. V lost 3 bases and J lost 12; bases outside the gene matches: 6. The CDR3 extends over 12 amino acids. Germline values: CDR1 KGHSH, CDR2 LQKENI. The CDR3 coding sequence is TGTGCCAGCTCACCCACCCAGGGGGCCCACACCTTC. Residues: CASSPTQGAHTF.

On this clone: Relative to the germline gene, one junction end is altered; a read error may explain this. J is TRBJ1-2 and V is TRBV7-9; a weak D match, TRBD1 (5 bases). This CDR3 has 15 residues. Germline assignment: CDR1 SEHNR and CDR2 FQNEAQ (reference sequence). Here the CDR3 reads CASSLAREGTYGHTF. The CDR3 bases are TGTGCCAGCAGCTTAGCGAGGGAGGGGACCTATGGCCACACCTTC.

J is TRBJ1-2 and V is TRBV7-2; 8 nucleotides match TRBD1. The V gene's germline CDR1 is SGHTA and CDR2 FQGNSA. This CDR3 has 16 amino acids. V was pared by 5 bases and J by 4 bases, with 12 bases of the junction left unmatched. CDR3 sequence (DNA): TGTGCCAGCAGCCAAAACCCAGGGGGCCTTGCCTATGGCTACACCTTC. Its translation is CASSQNPGGLAYGYTF.

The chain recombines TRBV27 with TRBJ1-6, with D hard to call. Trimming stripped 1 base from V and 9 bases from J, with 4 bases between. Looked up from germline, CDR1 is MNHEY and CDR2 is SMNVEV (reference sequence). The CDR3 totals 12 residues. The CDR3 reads CASSLWPSPLHF. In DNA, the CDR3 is TGTGCCAGCAGTTTATGGCCTTCACCCCTCCACTTT.

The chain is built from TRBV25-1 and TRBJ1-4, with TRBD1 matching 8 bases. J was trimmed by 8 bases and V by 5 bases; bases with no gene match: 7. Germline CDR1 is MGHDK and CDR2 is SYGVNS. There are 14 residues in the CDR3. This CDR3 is CASSPRTGIEKLFF. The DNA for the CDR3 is TGTGCCAGCAGTCCACGGACAGGGATAGAAAAACTGTTTTTT.

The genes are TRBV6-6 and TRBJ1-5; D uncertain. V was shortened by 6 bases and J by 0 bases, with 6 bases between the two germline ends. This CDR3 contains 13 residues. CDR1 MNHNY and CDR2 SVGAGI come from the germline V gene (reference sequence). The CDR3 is CASRLYSNQPQHF. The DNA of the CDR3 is TGTGCCAGCAGACTTTATAGCAATCAGCCCCAGCATTTT.

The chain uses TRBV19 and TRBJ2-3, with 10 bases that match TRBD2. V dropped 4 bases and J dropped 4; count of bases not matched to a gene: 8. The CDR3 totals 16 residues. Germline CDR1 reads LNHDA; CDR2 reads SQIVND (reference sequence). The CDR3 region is CASSRGLAVTSDTQYF. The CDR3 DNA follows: TGTGCCAGTAGTAGAGGACTAGCGGTTACCTCAGATACGCAGTATTTT. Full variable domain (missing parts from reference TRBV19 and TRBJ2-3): DGGITQSPKYLFRKEGQNVTLSCEQNLNHDAMYWYRQDPGQGLRLIYYSQIVNDFQKGDIAEGYSVSREKKESFPLTVTSAQKNPTAFYLCASSRGLAVTSDTQYFGPGTRLTVL.

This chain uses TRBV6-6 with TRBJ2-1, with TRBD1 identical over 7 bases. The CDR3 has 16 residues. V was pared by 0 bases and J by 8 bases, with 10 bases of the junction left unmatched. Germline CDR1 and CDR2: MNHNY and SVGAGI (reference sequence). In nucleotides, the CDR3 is TGTGCCAGCAGTTACTCGACAGGGATAGGTGTCGATGAGCAGTTCTTC. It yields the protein CASSYSTGIGVDEQFF.

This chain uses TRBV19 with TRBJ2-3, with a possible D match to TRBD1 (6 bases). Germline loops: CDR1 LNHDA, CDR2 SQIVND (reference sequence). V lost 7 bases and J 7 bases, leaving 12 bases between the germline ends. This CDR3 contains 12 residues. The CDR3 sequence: CASMGHLNTQYF. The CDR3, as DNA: TGTGCCAGTATGGGACACCTTAATACGCAGTATTTT.

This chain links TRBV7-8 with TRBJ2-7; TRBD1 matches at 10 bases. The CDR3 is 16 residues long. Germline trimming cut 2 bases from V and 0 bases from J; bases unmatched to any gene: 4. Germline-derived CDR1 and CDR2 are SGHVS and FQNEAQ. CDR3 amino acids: CASSLSGTGVSYEQYF. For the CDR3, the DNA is TGTGCCAGCAGCTTATCCGGGACAGGGGTCTCCTACGAGCAGTACTTC. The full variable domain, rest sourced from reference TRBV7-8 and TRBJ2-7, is GAGVSQSPRYKVAKRGQDVALRCDPISGHVSLFWYQQALGQGPEFLTYFQNEAQLDKSGLPSDRFFAERPEGSVSTLKIQRTQQEDSAVYLCASSLSGTGVSYEQYFGPGTRLTVT.

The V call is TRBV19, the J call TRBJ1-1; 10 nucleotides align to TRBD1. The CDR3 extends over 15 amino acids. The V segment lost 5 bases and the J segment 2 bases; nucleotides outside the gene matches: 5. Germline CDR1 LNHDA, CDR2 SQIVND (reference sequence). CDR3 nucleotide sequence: TGTGCCAGTAGTCTTCGACAGGGGGCCAACACTGAAGCTTTCTTT. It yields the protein CASSLRQGANTEAFF.

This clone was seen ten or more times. The CDR3 region is CASSSGGLETQYF. The CDR3 coding sequence is TGTGCCAGCAGCTCGGGGGGCCTGGAGACCCAGTACTTC. This chain uses TRBV7-8 with TRBJ2-5, with D possibly being TRBD2 (7 bases). The germline V and J ends were trimmed by 4 bases and 5 bases, with 11 bases remaining between them. The CDR3 covers 13 residues. Germline V CDR1 and CDR2: SGHVS, FQNEAQ.

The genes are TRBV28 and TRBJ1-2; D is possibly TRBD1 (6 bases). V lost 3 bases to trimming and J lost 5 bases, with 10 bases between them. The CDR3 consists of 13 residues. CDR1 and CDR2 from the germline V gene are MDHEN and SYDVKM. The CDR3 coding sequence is TGTGCCAGCAGTTTCGGGCAGGGGTATGGCTACACCTTC. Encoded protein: CASSFGQGYGYTF.

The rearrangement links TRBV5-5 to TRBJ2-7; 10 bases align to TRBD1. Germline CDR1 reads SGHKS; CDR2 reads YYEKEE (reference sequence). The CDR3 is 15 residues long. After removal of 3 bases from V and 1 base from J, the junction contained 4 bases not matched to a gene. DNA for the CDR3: TGTGCCAGCAGCTCGACAGGGGGCGCATCCTACGAGCAGTACTTC. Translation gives CASSSTGGASYEQYF.

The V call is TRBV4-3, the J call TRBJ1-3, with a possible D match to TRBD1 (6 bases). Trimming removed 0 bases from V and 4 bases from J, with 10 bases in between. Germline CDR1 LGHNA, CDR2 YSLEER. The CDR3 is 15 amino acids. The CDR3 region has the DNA TGCGCCAGCAGCCAAGATCCGGGACACGGAAACACCATATATTTT. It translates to CASSQDPGHGNTIYF.

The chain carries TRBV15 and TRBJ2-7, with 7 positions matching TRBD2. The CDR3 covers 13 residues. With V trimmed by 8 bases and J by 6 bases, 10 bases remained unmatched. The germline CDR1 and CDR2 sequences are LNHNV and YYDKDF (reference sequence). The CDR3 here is CATRGGENLEQYF. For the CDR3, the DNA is TGTGCCACCCGGGGAGGGGAAAATCTCGAGCAGTACTTC.

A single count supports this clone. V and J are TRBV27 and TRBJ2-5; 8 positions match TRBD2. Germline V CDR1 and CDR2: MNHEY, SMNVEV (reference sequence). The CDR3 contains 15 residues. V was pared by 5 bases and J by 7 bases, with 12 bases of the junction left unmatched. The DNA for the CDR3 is TGTGCCAGCAGTCGCACTAGCGGAGAAGTCCCGACCCAGTACTTC. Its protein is CASSRTSGEVPTQYF.

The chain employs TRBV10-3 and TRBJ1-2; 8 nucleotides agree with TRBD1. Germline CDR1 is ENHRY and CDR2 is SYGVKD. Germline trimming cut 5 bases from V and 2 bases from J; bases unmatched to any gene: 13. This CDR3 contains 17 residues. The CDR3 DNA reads TGTGCCATCAGTAACGCCGTCGGGACAGGAGCAAACTATGGCTACACCTTC. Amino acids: CAISNAVGTGANYGYTF.

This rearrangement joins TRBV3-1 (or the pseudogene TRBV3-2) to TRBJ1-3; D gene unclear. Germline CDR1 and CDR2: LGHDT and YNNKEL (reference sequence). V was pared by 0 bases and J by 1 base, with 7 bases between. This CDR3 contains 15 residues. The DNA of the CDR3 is TGTGCCAGCAGCCAAGATTCGACATCTGGAAACACCATATATTTT. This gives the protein CASSQDSTSGNTIYF.